This TCR beta chain was sequenced during a study of OX40 agonist ivuxolimab in advanced cancers. In the study overall: Ivuxolimab was a fully human IgG2 agonistic monoclonal antibody targeting the costimulatory receptor OX40 (CD134). Patients were allowed to have had prior anti-PD-1, anti-PD-L1 or anti-CTLA-4 therapy, and roughly 40% of the dose-escalation patients had previously received checkpoint inhibitors. The purpose of peripheral TCRbeta sequencing was to test whether ivuxolimab changed TCR sequence diversity and led to clonal T-cell expansion. A male proportion of around 83% and a mean age of approximately 60 years, ranging from about 20 to 85, were recorded for the dose-escalation cohort. Among the approximately 50 dose-escalation patients, about 19 had hepatocellular carcinoma, 15 or so melanoma, 9 renal cell carcinoma and 9 head and neck cancer. Three dose-escalation patients achieved partial responses, one with hepatocellular carcinoma and two with cutaneous melanoma. Intravenous ivuxolimab was administered to patients every 2 weeks at six dose levels: 0.01, 0.1, 0.3, 1.5, 3 and 10 mg/kg. The paper covers the monotherapy dose-escalation part of the phase I ivuxolimab trial, which included N ≈ 50 patients.

The trial excluded patients who had a history of autoimmune disease or who were on systemic immunosuppression. Peripheral blood for TCR sequencing was collected from all dose cohorts at baseline, on cycle 4 day 1, and on cycle 7 day 1. Samples came from an open-label, multicenter, first-in-human phase I dose-escalation trial of ivuxolimab. Adults with locally advanced or metastatic melanoma, renal cell, hepatocellular, or head and neck squamous cell carcinoma were enrolled in the trial. CD4+ and CD8+ T cells were sorted separately from peripheral blood before TCR sequencing. As encoded in the germline V gene (reference sequence), CDR1 is SSHAT while CDR2 is FNYEAQ. Including cysteine and phenylalanine, the CDR3 has 17 amino acids. The retained sequence is limited to the CDR3, 51 bases, with the frame set at the first base. Genomic DNA was isolated from the sorted cells so that the TCRbeta CDR3 region could be sequenced. The immunoSEQ Assay was used to sequence the TCRbeta CDR3 regions. The clones in this table, taken by TCRdb from immuneACCESS, are in-frame only. Not every clone is retained; where verified, under half of the shortfall comes from an unresolved V gene, and the cause of the rest is unknown. In this sample the table shows 55,000 to 70,000 clones, roughly 83% of which occur a single time. Of the sample, less than 4% falls within the top ten clones.

Overall study results and their limits: At doses from 0.1 to 3.0 mg/kg, clonal expansion was seen in both CD4+ and CD8+ blood T cells between baseline and week 6. After ivuxolimab, expanded clones were on average more numerous among CD8+ T cells than among CD4+ T cells. Low levels of normalized T-cell clonal expansion were also seen in some nonresponding patients. Which antigens the clonally expanded peripheral T cells were specific for was not determined. In the 0.1-3.0 mg/kg groups, partial responders had among the lowest normalized peripheral clonal expansion, particularly in CD8+ T cells.

About this clone itself: The clone's antigen remains unknown. The junction departs from germline at one end; a sequencing error may be responsible.

The sequence joins TRBV7-7 to TRBJ1-4; 7 bases in between match TRBD1. This sequence was found in an adult with an advanced solid tumor such as melanoma, head and neck, liver or kidney cancer. The sample consisted of CD4+ or CD8+ T cells sorted from blood, taken in a trial of the OX40 agonist ivuxolimab. CDR3 reads: CASSRQGGRETNEKLFF. The DNA sequence is given as TGTGCTAGCAGCCGTCAAGGGGGCCGGGAAACTAATGAAAAACTGTTTTTT. Beyond the CDR3, the reference TRBV7-7 and TRBJ1-4 genes provide the residues; the full variable domain reads: GAGVSQSPRYKVTKRGQDVTLRCDPISSHATLYWYQQALGQGPEFLTYFNYEAQPDKSGLPSDRFSAERPEGSISTLTIQRTEQRDSAMYRCASSRQGGRETNEKLFFGSGTQLSVL.